This is a list of T cell receptor beta chains from one sample in a study of T-cell memory formation after mild COVID-19. One entry per CDR3 protein, called by TCRdb with MiXCR from the 5' RACE reads. The sample contains roughly 600,000 distinct CDR3 sequences, about a sixth of which appear only once. Sequenced input: PBMCs or a T cell subset sorted from them (not recorded which). The source is an adult woman who had mild COVID-19 (a few samples of this study predate the infection). Cell type and time point are not known. Both conserved end residues are part of each CDR3. D genes are given only for firm matches. Clone size, where shown, is once, few, many, or a class for clones that have expanded.

>TRBV30|few|TRBJ1-1|-
TGTGCCTGGAGTGTATGGAGAAGCACTGAAGCTTTCTTT
CAWSVWRSTEAFF
>TRBV9|-|TRBJ2-1|-
TGTGCCAGCAGCGCTAAGTCGGCGGGCCCCACGGGTGAGCAGTTCTTC
CASSAKSAGPTGEQFF
>TRBV6-1|-|TRBJ2-5|-
TGTGCCAGCAGTGAATTTGGCAGGTGGGAGACCCAGTACTTC
CASSEFGRWETQYF
>TRBV7-9|-|TRBJ2-5|-
TGTGCCAGCAGCTCACACGCCCGGGAGACCCAGTACTTC
CASSSHARETQYF
>TRBV5-1|-|TRBJ2-5|-
TGCGCCAGCAGCTTGGCCCACGGGGAGACCCAGTACTTC
CASSLAHGETQYF
>TRBV7-9|few|TRBJ2-1|-
TGTGCCAGCAGCAATCGAGGGGGGCGGGATGAGCAGTTCTTC
CASSNRGGRDEQFF
>TRBV7-2|-|TRBJ2-1|-
TGTGCCAGCAGCTCGCAGGGTCTTGAGCAGTTCTTC
CASSSQGLEQFF
>TRBV2|few|TRBJ2-1|-
TGTGCCAGCAGCCCGGGATCCAATGAGCAGTTCTTC
CASSPGSNEQFF
>TRBV3-1|many|TRBJ1-2|-
TGTGCCAGCAGCCAAGATAGTGGTCGCCCGAGGACCTTC
CASSQDSGRPRTF
>TRBV4-2|few|TRBJ2-5|-
TGTGCCAGCAGCCCCCTACTCGGGGAGACCCAGTACTTC
CASSPLLGETQYF
>TRBV7-2|few|TRBJ2-7|TRBD2
TGTGCCAGCAGCCCCCAGGGACTAGCGGGAGGACGGGGCGAGCAGTACTTC
CASSPQGLAGGRGEQYF
>TRBV24-1|-|TRBJ1-2|TRBD1
TGTGCCACCAGGGAGACAGGGGGAGGCTACACCTTC
CATRETGGGYTF
>TRBV4-2|-|TRBJ2-5|-
TGTGCCAGCAGCCAATCTGCAAATAGTGGGGAGACCCAGTACTTC
CASSQSANSGETQYF
>TRBV7-2|few|TRBJ2-1|TRBD2
TGTGCCAGCAGCCCCTTAGCGGGGGGGTATCGAGGTGAGCAGTTCTTC
CASSPLAGGYRGEQFF
>TRBV5-1|-|TRBJ2-3|TRBD2
TGCGCCAGCAGCTTGGCCGGTAGCGGGGGGACAGATACGCAGTATTTT
CASSLAGSGGTDTQYF